This T cell receptor beta chain appears in the sequencing data of a study of blood T cell repertoires in COVID-19. At the level of the study: Samples of COVID-19 (acute and convalescent) were obtained from the United States, Italy and Spain. The analysed material was cDNA or gDNA that came from T cells, B-cell-depleted T cells, or PBMCs.

How the authors handled the data: For nucleated cells, counts were estimated from reference gene primer amplification. Profiled with immunoSEQ multiplex PCR; TCRdb holds only in-frame clones, not every one. D and trimming come from the DNA, and the V and J calls and clone size come from that table. This table holds some 300,000 clones, 70% to 90% found once. Seattle participants joined during active infection and were tracked over time. CDR3 length: 13 residues. CDR1 and CDR2 (germline): LNHDA, SQIVND (reference sequence). V was clipped by 6 bases and J by 6 bases, with 15 bases between them. The receptor was derived from a woman aged 50 to 60 with COVID-19, enrolled during active disease. V usage is TRBV19 and J usage is TRBJ2-7, with D possibly TRBD2 on 6 matching bases. Sequenced material: peripheral blood. The CDR3 reads CASSGDLAGEQYF. CDR3 sequence (DNA): TGTGCCAGTAGCGGGGACTTGGCCGGCGAGCAGTACTTC.